The clone carrying this T cell receptor (beta chain) was seen a handful of times. Its antigen is unknown. Template switching with 5'RACE generated the TCR cDNA and added a universal primer site and UMIs. MiXCR, run by TCRdb on the 5' RACE reads, gives a single entry per CDR3 protein. The sample records some 340,000 distinct CDR3 sequences, over 4% being singletons. Germline V gene data show CDR1 as MNHEY and CDR2 as SMNVEV (reference sequence). Trimming removed 4 bases from V and 2 bases from J, with 8 bases in between. The CDR3 spans 13 residues. These data come from a study of T cells after yellow fever vaccination. Overall study results and limits: The study found a weaker secondary response that peaked faster, day 5 versus 15. Only a small proportion of the clonotypes turned up in both the CD4 and the CD8 compartments, likely arising from convergent recombination.

The source is a man between 18 and 35 years old who received the YFV17D yellow fever vaccine. The sample here was PBMCs, taken 5 days after the yellow fever booster vaccination. The rearrangement links TRBV27 to TRBJ1-1; the D is unclear. The CDR3 spells CASSSWENTEAFF. DNA of the CDR3: TGTGCCAGCAGTTCCTGGGAAAACACTGAAGCTTTCTTT.